This T cell receptor (beta chain) comes out of a study of T cells after yellow fever vaccination. TCRdb redid the calling of the 5' RACE reads with MiXCR, one entry per CDR3 protein. The repertoire holds roughly 63,000 distinct CDR3 sequences, around 7.4% seen once, with just over 35% in the top ten. This CDR3 region has 11 residues. The germline V gene has CDR1 SQVTM and CDR2 ANQGSEA. About this clonotype: A read error is possible here, since a much larger clone lies one base away.

The genes are TRBV29-1 and TRBJ1-2; D call uncertain. Sequenced here: CD8+ T cells sorted from PBMCs, sampled 15 days after the yellow fever booster vaccination. The sequence came from a man in his thirties or forties who received the YFV17D yellow fever vaccine. The CDR3 nucleotides read TGCACCGTTGAAGATCGATGGGGCTACACCTTC. Protein sequence: CTVEDRWGYTF.